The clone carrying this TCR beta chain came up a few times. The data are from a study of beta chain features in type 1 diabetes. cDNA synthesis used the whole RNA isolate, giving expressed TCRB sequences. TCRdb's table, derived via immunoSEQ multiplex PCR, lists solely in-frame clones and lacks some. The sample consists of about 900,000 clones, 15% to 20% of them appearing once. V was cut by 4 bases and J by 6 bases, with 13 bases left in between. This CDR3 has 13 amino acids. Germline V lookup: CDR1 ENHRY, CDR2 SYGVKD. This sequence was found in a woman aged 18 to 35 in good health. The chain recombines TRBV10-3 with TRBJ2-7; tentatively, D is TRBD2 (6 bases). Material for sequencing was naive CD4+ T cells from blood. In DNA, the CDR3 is TGTGCCATCAGTGGACTAGGATGGGGCGAGCAGTACTTC. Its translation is CAISGLGWGEQYF.